The rows below give T cell receptor beta chains drawn from one sample of a study of T cells in Graves' hyperthyroidism and ophthalmopathy. TCRdb independently ran MiXCR on the multiplex PCR reads; one entry per CDR3 protein. The sample gives 690,000 or so distinct CDR3 sequences, around 19% of which show up once; 16% is in the top ten. Sequences were obtained from blood. All receptors come from a woman in her fifties or sixties with Graves' hyperthyroidism that later progressed to Graves' ophthalmopathy. Both conserved end residues are part of each CDR3. The order of the fields is CDR3 length, V gene, D gene, J gene, clone size, CDR3 protein, CDR3 DNA. The D gene is left open where the match is weak. Clone size appears in some rows only: once, few, many, or a class for an expanded clone.

16	TRBV20-1	TRBD1	TRBJ1-5	.	CSASFPTGQPNQPQHF	TGCAGTGCTAGTTTTCCAACGGGACAGCCCAATCAGCCCCAGCATTTT
14	TRBV11-2	.	TRBJ2-7	.	CASRTDRGSYEQYF	TGTGCCAGCAGAACGGATCGAGGTTCCTACGAGCAGTACTTC
15	TRBV5-1	.	TRBJ1-1	many	CASSLVVGGSPEAFF	TGCGCCAGCAGCTTGGTTGTTGGAGGTAGTCCCGAAGCTTTCTTT
14	TRBV9	.	TRBJ2-4	few	CASSVSGSRDIQYF	TGTGCCAGCAGCGTGTCCGGGAGCAGGGACATTCAGTACTTC
15	TRBV6-1	.	TRBJ2-3	many	CASSEAFGNTDTQYF	TGTGCCAGCAGTGAAGCCTTTGGCAACACAGATACGCAGTATTTT
15	TRBV5-5	TRBD1	TRBJ1-3	.	CASSTDRFAGNTIYF	TGTGCCAGCAGTACGGACAGGTTTGCTGGAAACACCATATATTTT
15	TRBV5-6	TRBD1	TRBJ2-7	many	CASSLNGQGPYEQYF	TGTGCCAGCAGCTTGAACGGACAGGGTCCCTACGAGCAGTACTTC
15	TRBV7-2	.	TRBJ1-4	.	CASSGTPVVEEKLFF	TGTGCCAGCAGCGGGACGCCAGTGGTAGAGGAAAAACTGTTTTTT
13	TRBV20-1	.	TRBJ1-2	.	CSATNPTEYGYTF	TGCAGTGCTACGAATCCGACAGAGTATGGCTACACCTTC
15	TRBV30	.	TRBJ1-5	.	CAWSDKPYSNQPQHF	TGTGCCTGGAGTGATAAACCCTATAGCAATCAGCCCCAGCATTTT
17	TRBV7-8	.	TRBJ2-3	.	CASSFPRRLRSPDTQYF	TGTGCCAGCAGCTTTCCCCGGCGACTTCGAAGCCCAGATACGCAGTATTTT
17	TRBV12-3/TRBV12-4	.	TRBJ1-5	.	CASSSSRDPRRNQPQHF	TGTGCCAGCAGTTCCTCCCGGGACCCCAGGCGCAATCAGCCCCAGCATTTT
13	TRBV18	.	TRBJ1-2	few	CASSPDGTRGYTF	TGTGCCAGCTCACCCGACGGCACTAGGGGCTACACCTTC